The 23 T cell receptor beta chains below all came from one sample that was sequenced in a study of blood T cell repertoires in COVID-19. Clones were read by immunoSEQ multiplex PCR, and TCRdb kept only the in-frame ones, dropping some. The sample contains a few hundred thousand clones, roughly nine tenths of which appear only once. Input material: PBMCs or T cells enriched from blood (not recorded which). Receptors originate from a man aged 30 to 45 who had recovered from COVID-19.

V and J are TRBV3-1 (or the pseudogene TRBV3-2) and TRBJ2-3; a weak D match, TRBD2 (5 bases). With 11 bases removed from V and 1 base from J, the gap between germline ends came to 13 bases. There are 13 residues in the CDR3. Germline CDR1 and CDR2: LGHDT and YNNKEL (reference sequence). The CDR3 region has the DNA TGTGCCTCCATGGCAGCGGGCACAGATACGCAGTATTTT. Translating gives CASMAAGTDTQYF.

In DNA, the CDR3 is TGTGCCAGCAGCCAAGTTGTGGCTAGCGAGAACACCGGGGAGCTGTTTTTT. Protein sequence: CASSQVVASENTGELFF. The chain combines TRBV4-2 with TRBJ2-2, with D possibly being TRBD2 (6 bases). CDR3 size: 17 residues. Germline V gene sequence: CDR1 LGHNA, CDR2 YNFKEQ. Trimming pared 1 base from V and 1 base from J, leaving 13 bases between.

The chain carries TRBV5-1 and TRBJ2-5; 13 bases fit TRBD2. The germline CDR1 and CDR2 sequences are SGHRS and YFSETQ. The CDR3 runs to 16 residues. V shed 2 bases, J shed 4 bases, and the junction held 5 bases outside the gene matches. The CDR3 loop reads CASSLTLAGGLETQYF. Here the CDR3 DNA reads TGCGCCAGCAGCTTAACACTAGCGGGAGGGTTAGAGACCCAGTACTTC.

V usage is TRBV14 and J usage is TRBJ1-2; a possible D gene is TRBD1 (5 bases). V lost 1 base and J lost 5, with 11 bases in between. Germline values: CDR1 SGHDN, CDR2 FVKESK. The CDR3 loop spans 14 amino acids. The CDR3 spells CASSQVPGGYGYTF. The CDR3 DNA reads TGTGCCAGCAGCCAAGTCCCTGGGGGGTATGGCTACACCTTC.

This rearrangement joins TRBV6-5 to TRBJ2-7; TRBD1 agrees at 7 bases. J gave up 3 bases and V 6 bases, and 11 bases lay outside the gene matches. The CDR3 is made up of 15 amino acids. CDR1 MNHEY and CDR2 SVGAGI come from the germline V gene. The DNA for the CDR3 is TGTGCCAGCAGCTCGACAGGGAGTAATGACTACGAGCAGTACTTC. Amino acid sequence: CASSSTGSNDYEQYF.

The genes are TRBV7-2 and TRBJ1-6; D not resolved. V lost 1 base, J lost 14 bases, and 15 bases lay in between. Germline V gene data show CDR1 as SGHTA and CDR2 as FQGNSA. CDR3 size: 14 residues. The CDR3 DNA follows: TGTGCCAGCAGCTTAGTTGTCACGGTATCCTCCCTCCACTTT. Its translation: CASSLVVTVSSLHF.

The genes are TRBV30 and TRBJ2-6, with unresolved D. Trimming pared 5 bases from V and 1 base from J, leaving 9 bases between. This CDR3 region has 14 residues. Germline V gene lookup returns CDR1 GTSNPN and CDR2 SVGIG (reference sequence). The CDR3 reads CAWERHSGANVLTF. CDR3 sequence (DNA): TGTGCCTGGGAAAGACATTCTGGGGCCAACGTCCTGACTTTC. Full variable domain (missing parts from reference TRBV30 and TRBJ2-6): SQTIHQWPATLVQPVGSPLSLECTVEGTSNPNLYWYRQAAGRGLQLLFYSVGIGQISSEVPQNLSASRPQDRQFILSSKKLLLSDSGFYLCAWERHSGANVLTFGAGSRLTVL.

V gene TRBV2 combines with J gene TRBJ2-2, with D possibly being TRBD1 (6 bases). From germline, CDR1 is SNHLY and CDR2 FYNNEI. The CDR3 is 14 residues long. Trimming took 6 bases from V and 5 from J, leaving 13 bases between them. CDR3 DNA sequence: TGTGCCAGCAGGGGACACATGGGGACCGGGGAGCTGTTTTTT. Translating gives CASRGHMGTGELFF.

This chain uses TRBV27 with TRBJ2-3; D might be TRBD2 (6 bases). Per the germline V gene, CDR1 is MNHEY and CDR2 is SMNVEV (reference sequence). The CDR3 spans 17 residues. V dropped 6 bases and J dropped 5 bases, with 24 bases sitting between them. The CDR3 sequence: CASSPRLGPYPLDTQYF. CDR3 nucleotide sequence: TGTGCCAGCAGCCCCCGACTAGGCCCCTACCCCTTAGATACGCAGTATTTT.

The rearrangement joins TRBV7-9 to TRBJ1-2; no clear D. The CDR3 has 17 amino acids. Trimming cost V 1 base and J 6 bases, with 21 bases left between them. Germline lookup yields CDR1 SEHNR and CDR2 FQNEAQ (reference sequence). The CDR3 DNA follows: TGTGCCAGCAGCTTAGGTGGAGACGGAAGAGCCCTTCATGGCTACACCTTC. Protein: CASSLGGDGRALHGYTF.

V and J are TRBV19 and TRBJ2-7, with 9 nucleotides matching TRBD1. Trimming at V came to 6 bases and at J to 7 bases, leaving 10 bases not matched to a gene. CDR1 and CDR2 from the germline V gene are LNHDA and SQIVND (reference sequence). This CDR3 has 14 amino acids. CDR3 loop: CASRDRGAVSEQYF. CDR3 sequence (DNA): TGTGCCAGTAGGGACAGGGGCGCCGTCTCAGAGCAGTACTTC.

This clone showed up just once. The CDR3 bases are TGTGCCACTGAACAGGGGGGGGAGGTGAACACTGAAGCTTTCTTT. Translating gives CATEQGGEVNTEAFF. The chain is built from TRBV28 and TRBJ1-1; 8 nucleotides line up with TRBD1. The length of the CDR3 is 15 residues. The V gene's germline CDR1 is MDHEN and CDR2 SYDVKM. The ends lost 10 bases at V and 0 bases at J; junction bases unmatched: 10.

The genes are TRBV3-1 (or the pseudogene TRBV3-2) and TRBJ1-3, with D unclear. The length of the CDR3 is 14 residues. CDR1 and CDR2 (germline): LGHDT, YNNKEL (reference sequence). V was pared by 1 base and J by 5 bases, with 9 bases between. Written as DNA, the CDR3 is TGTGCCAGCAGCCAAGTCGAGGGAAGAAACACCATATATTTT. Translation: CASSQVEGRNTIYF.

This clone was picked up one time. The rearrangement links TRBV5-1 to TRBJ2-4, with D tentatively TRBD2 (6 bases). The V gene lost 4 bases and the J gene lost 8 bases, with 19 bases spanning the gap. Germline lookup yields CDR1 SGHRS and CDR2 YFSETQ. The CDR3 length is 15 residues. CDR3 residues: CASSPLPGARDIQYF. CDR3 in DNA: TGCGCCAGCAGCCCCTTACCGGGAGCCCGAGACATTCAGTACTTC.

This chain links TRBV7-8 with TRBJ1-1; TRBD1 matches at 8 bases. The length of the CDR3 is 16 residues. Germline CDR1 reads SGHVS; CDR2 reads FQNEAQ. After removal of 5 bases from V and 5 bases from J, the junction contained 13 bases not matched to a gene. CDR3 sequence reads: CASSQGTGEIRTEAFF. The CDR3 DNA reads TGTGCCAGCAGCCAGGGGACAGGCGAGATAAGGACTGAAGCTTTCTTT.

As to this clone: At the DNA level, this CDR3 is encoded by other sequences in the same sample as well. The V gene is TRBV5-1, the J gene TRBJ1-1, with a possible D match to TRBD1 (6 bases). The CDR3 sequence is 15 residues long. The V end was cut by 1 base, the J end by 1 base, with 11 bases between. Germline loops: CDR1 SGHRS, CDR2 YFSETQ. The CDR3 region is CASSLTGSPNTEAFF. The CDR3 coding sequence is TGCGCCAGCAGCTTGACAGGGAGTCCGAACACTGAAGCTTTCTTT.

The chain carries TRBV7-2 and TRBJ2-5; the match to TRBD2 covers 14 bases. The CDR3 runs to 16 residues. The germline CDR1 and CDR2 sequences are SGHTA and FQGNSA. The V segment lost 1 base and the J segment 6 bases; nucleotides outside the gene matches: 4. CDR3 sequence (DNA): TGTGCCAGCAGCTTAGGACTAGCGGGAGGGATCAAGACCCAGTACTTC. Residues: CASSLGLAGGIKTQYF.

The genes are TRBV4-1 and TRBJ1-2; D not certain. V gave up 5 bases and J gave up 4 bases, with 5 bases separating them. CDR1 MGHRA and CDR2 YSYEKL come from the germline V gene. There are 11 residues in the CDR3. CDR3 region: CASSSSYGYTF. The CDR3 DNA reads TGCGCCAGCAGCTCTAGCTATGGCTACACCTTC.

This chain joins TRBV27 and TRBJ1-5; D possibly corresponds to TRBD1 (6 bases). The germline V gene has CDR1 MNHEY and CDR2 SMNVEV (reference sequence). This CDR3 has 16 amino acids. Trimming pared 8 bases from V and 0 bases from J, leaving 17 bases between. The CDR3 sequence: CASRPRGSYSNQPQHF. For the CDR3, the DNA is TGTGCCAGCCGACCCAGGGGCAGTTATAGCAATCAGCCCCAGCATTTT.

This clone occurred once. Other nucleotide sequences from this sample produce the same CDR3. The chain joins TRBV6-5 to TRBJ1-5; D might be TRBD1 (5 bases). Germline values: CDR1 MNHEY, CDR2 SVGAGI. CDR3 length: 15 residues. V was trimmed by 4 bases and J by 0 bases, leaving 10 bases between them. The CDR3 DNA is TGTGCCAGCAGTTCCCAGGGCCTTAGCAATCAGCCCCAGCATTTT. Translation: CASSSQGLSNQPQHF.

This clone was seen more than once but under ten times. The V call is TRBV4-1, the J call TRBJ1-3, with TRBD1 matching 7 bases. V was pared by 3 bases and J by 8 bases, with 13 bases of the junction left unmatched. Looked up from germline, CDR1 is MGHRA and CDR2 is YSYEKL. The CDR3 consists of 16 residues. CDR3 DNA: TGCGCCAGCAGCCAGGGAAGGACAGGAATAGGTTACACCATATATTTT. Amino acid sequence: CASSQGRTGIGYTIYF.

V gene TRBV10-3 combines with J gene TRBJ2-7; TRBD2 matches 9 bases. The CDR3 spans 17 residues. Germline V gene lookup returns CDR1 ENHRY and CDR2 SYGVKD. V lost 2 bases and J lost 4; bases outside the gene matches: 12. The CDR3: CAISEQGTMREGYEQYF. In nucleotides, the CDR3 is TGTGCCATCAGTGAGCAAGGGACTATGCGGGAGGGTTACGAGCAGTACTTC.

This clone was seen a single time. V gene TRBV7-2 combines with J gene TRBJ2-3, with 7 nucleotides matching TRBD2. The CDR3 is 17 amino acids. V lost 5 bases, J lost 1 base, and 12 bases stayed unmatched. Germline-derived CDR1 and CDR2 are SGHTA and FQGNSA. The chain's CDR3 is CASSHRFGRIGTDTQYF. The CDR3 nucleotides are TGTGCCAGCAGCCACAGGTTCGGGAGGATCGGCACAGATACGCAGTATTTT.